Given below is one T cell receptor beta chain in context. As yet, its antigen is unknown. The sample originates from a study of CD8 T cells in Susac syndrome. Study results and limitations: By the study's own acknowledgment, its TCR sequencing and HLA analysis included relatively few individuals.

Germline-derived CDR1 and CDR2 are MNHEY and SVGAGI. This CDR3 is 14 amino acids long. V was pared by 0 bases and J by 0 bases, with 6 bases between. An input of about 0.5 to 1 ug of RNA was subjected to reverse transcription using random hexamers. TCR beta CDR3 was amplified by immunoSEQ covering 54 Vbeta and 13 Jbeta. TCRdb itself ran the immunoSEQ multiplex PCR reads through MiXCR, one entry per CDR3 protein. The sample shows approximately 180,000 distinct CDR3 sequences, 85% to 95% of them seen only once. The CD8+ and CD4+ T cells were isolated magnetically using a negative isolation approach, whereas the TEMRA cells were enriched by FACS.

V and J are TRBV6-5 and TRBJ2-7; D gene unclear. The sequenced sample consisted of CD4+ T cells from PBMCs. This clonotype was obtained from a human donor with multiple sclerosis. CDR3 DNA: TGTGCCAGCAGTTACTCGATAAGCTCCTACGAGCAGTACTTC. Translated: CASSYSISSYEQYF.